The rows below give T cell receptor beta chains drawn from one sample of a study of memory CD4+ T cells and cytomegalovirus serostatus. TCRdb's table, derived via immunoSEQ multiplex PCR, lists solely in-frame clones and lacks some. The data contain about 38,000 clones, approximately 79% of them seen just once; the ten biggest clones take up roughly 5.7%. Sequences were obtained from memory CD4+ T cells from blood. Receptors originate from an adult in good health and CMV-seropositive. CDR3s include the opening cysteine and the closing phenylalanine or tryptophan. Clone sizes are given selectively: once, few, many, or a class where the clone is expanded.

cdr3_aa | j_call | v_call | clone_size
CSVAAASYEQYF | TRBJ2-7 | TRBV29-1 | -
CASSLWTGSYNEQFF | TRBJ2-1 | TRBV7-2 | -
CASSQTDRGITDTQYF | TRBJ2-3 | TRBV4-2 | -
CASSPSSGRTGELFF | TRBJ2-2 | TRBV4-1 | once
CASSRTGGHIQYF | TRBJ2-4 | TRBV28 | -
CASSLAGVVETQYF | TRBJ2-5 | TRBV5-1 | -
CASGDRDSVLNTEAFF | TRBJ1-1 | TRBV6-6 | -
CASSSRERTFSGANVLTF | TRBJ2-6 | TRBV5-4 | -
CASSQVSTEAFF | TRBJ1-1 | TRBV4-1 | few
CASSPWTGDGYTF | TRBJ1-2 | TRBV4-1 | once
CASRTTGTSGGGQFF | TRBJ2-1 | TRBV7-2 | few
CASSLEGNTEAFF | TRBJ1-1 | TRBV5-1 | few
CASKSFYGYTF | TRBJ1-2 | TRBV6-5 | once
CATSPGPSQGETQYF | TRBJ2-5 | TRBV15 | -
CASIGTQGMAQHF | TRBJ1-5 | TRBV19 | few
CSVDRGMNTEAFF | TRBJ1-1 | TRBV29-1 | few
CASSLDNYQPQHF | TRBJ1-5 | TRBV2 | -
CASSWGQGRAFF | TRBJ1-1 | TRBV28 | few
CASSLRGRAEAFF | TRBJ1-1 | TRBV5-6 | few
CATSTGTAYNEQFF | TRBJ2-1 | TRBV15 | -
CASTRGRPHNEQFF | TRBJ2-1 | TRBV5-1 | -
CASSLSVQLQETQYF | TRBJ2-5 | TRBV27 | -
CASSFRLAGAGNEQFF | TRBJ2-1 | TRBV5-1 | -
CASSLALLEGFGYTF | TRBJ1-2 | TRBV7-2 | few
CATRKREGRSETQYF | TRBJ2-5 | TRBV19 | -
CASSASGGGYVEQFF | TRBJ2-1 | TRBV7-2 | -
CASSHLGKVDTEAFF | TRBJ1-1 | TRBV4-1 | -
CASNGQPSRNTEAFF | TRBJ1-1 | TRBV7-2 | -
CASSPARTGLTQYF | TRBJ2-5 | TRBV11-1 | once
CSVAPTAVSEAFF | TRBJ1-1 | TRBV29-1 | few
CATSRDNQPQHF | TRBJ1-5 | TRBV15 | few
CASSPTPQSKAFF | TRBJ1-1 | TRBV18 | -
CASRPRGGRSNQPQHF | TRBJ1-5 | TRBV28 | -
CASSGLALKETQYF | TRBJ2-5 | TRBV6-1 | -
CASNISPGTGGPLHF | TRBJ1-6 | TRBV7-2 | -
CSVATGPNQPQHF | TRBJ1-5 | TRBV29-1 | medium-sized
CATSRGDRGHVEEQYF | TRBJ2-7 | TRBV15 | -
CASSSGTERLYGYTF | TRBJ1-2 | TRBV5-5 | -
CASSLFSLGNEQFF | TRBJ2-1 | TRBV27 | -
CASSLSGSSNQPQHF | TRBJ1-5 | TRBV6-1 | few
CASTPGQAFYEQYF | TRBJ2-7 | TRBV7-8 | -
CASSLTGPETFF | TRBJ1-1 | TRBV5-6 | -
CASFRGAGDEQYF | TRBJ2-7 | TRBV6-1 | -
CASSLMRESEKLFF | TRBJ1-4 | TRBV7-2 | -
CASSVGTANEKLFF | TRBJ1-4 | TRBV9 | few
CASSSSTGAGEKLFF | TRBJ1-4 | TRBV5-6 | -
CASSPDLITEAFF | TRBJ1-1 | TRBV4-3 | -
CASSPGSGGAGEQFF | TRBJ2-1 | TRBV13 | -
CSGTRGGPDTQYF | TRBJ2-3 | TRBV29-1 | -
CASSSWGAGEKLFF | TRBJ1-4 | TRBV6-6 | -
CASTPGRNSNQPQHF | TRBJ1-5 | TRBV28 | once
CASSRGGGMNTEAFF | TRBJ1-1 | TRBV7-2 | -
CASRAGNNQPQHF | TRBJ1-5 | TRBV28 | -
CASSRDSTNEKLFF | TRBJ1-4 | TRBV9 | -
CASSLRGSGTSSYNEQFF | TRBJ2-1 | TRBV9 | -
CASSYTPGQGRTDYGYTF | TRBJ1-2 | TRBV5-5 | -
CASSDPGSRTEAFF | TRBJ1-1 | TRBV25-1 | -
CASSPQGGENEKLFF | TRBJ1-4 | TRBV7-9 | once
CASSQPGHSDEQFF | TRBJ2-1 | TRBV4-3 | -
CASSLLGQGVVSYGYTF | TRBJ1-2 | TRBV28 | once